These 29 T cell receptor beta chains were all obtained from the same sample, sequenced in a study of beta chain features in type 1 diabetes. The entirety of the isolated RNA underwent reverse transcription, so expressed TCRB transcripts were sequenced. Sequencing used immunoSEQ multiplex PCR; TCRdb keeps in-frame clones, though not all of them. The table includes hundreds of thousands of clones, 15% to 20% detected once. The sample taken for sequencing was naive CD4+ T cells from blood. The source is a woman between 18 and 29 years old in good health.

This clone was counted a few times. This sequence joins TRBV5-1 and TRBJ2-3; 7 bases map to TRBD2. Unmatched junction bases numbered 8, after V lost 0 bases and J lost 4 bases. CDR1 and CDR2 from the germline V gene are SGHRS and YFSETQ. The CDR3 sequence is 16 residues long. This CDR3 reads CASSLDGSGNADTQYF. Written as DNA, the CDR3 is TGCGCCAGCAGCTTGGACGGCAGCGGGAACGCAGATACGCAGTATTTT.

V gene TRBV28 combines with J gene TRBJ2-4; 8 nucleotides agree with TRBD2. The CDR3 has 16 amino acids. CDR1 is MDHEN and CDR2 is SYDVKM in the germline V gene. J was trimmed by 5 bases and V by 1 base; bases with no gene match: 7. The CDR3 DNA is TGTGCCAGCAGTTTATACGGGAGGGCCGCCGAAAACATTCAGTACTTC. The encoded protein is CASSLYGRAAENIQYF.

The chain combines TRBV7-8 with TRBJ2-7; D perhaps matches TRBD2 (6 bases). V was clipped by 0 bases and J by 1 base, with 7 bases between them. CDR3 length: 14 residues. Per the germline V gene, CDR1 is SGHVS and CDR2 is FQNEAQ. The CDR3 sequence is CASSLATSSYEQYF. In nucleotides, the CDR3 is TGTGCCAGCAGCTTAGCGACTAGTTCCTACGAGCAGTACTTC.

In this sample, this clone turned up a few times. The gene calls are TRBV5-1 and TRBJ2-5; D may be TRBD2 (6 bases). Trimming left V 2 bases short and J 1 base short, with 9 bases between. Germline-derived CDR1 and CDR2 are SGHRS and YFSETQ. The length of the CDR3 is 14 residues. The CDR3 spells CASSFGGVQETQYF. The DNA for the CDR3 is TGCGCCAGCAGCTTCGGGGGAGTCCAAGAGACCCAGTACTTC.

This clone was detected a few times. The rearrangement joins TRBV28 to TRBJ2-7; possibly TRBD2 for D (5 bases). The CDR3 runs to 15 residues. Between the trimmed V and J ends, which lost 3 bases and 9 bases, there was a span of 21 bases. CDR1 is MDHEN, CDR2 SYDVKM, per germline. The CDR3 region is CASSFSLSRGWAQYF. Here the CDR3 DNA reads TGTGCCAGCAGTTTTTCCCTTTCTCGGGGTTGGGCGCAGTACTTC.

About this clone itself: The junction departs from germline at one end; a sequencing error may be responsible. The V call is TRBV7-7, the J call TRBJ2-5; TRBD2 aligns across 7 bases. The CDR3 runs to 14 residues. Per the germline V gene, CDR1 is SSHAT and CDR2 is FNYEAQ (reference sequence). The CDR3 DNA follows: TGTGCTAGCAGCTTACTCGCGGGAGATGAGACCCAGTACTTC. Protein product: CASSLLAGDETQYF.

This clone was observed a handful of times. The chain has TRBV4-2 and TRBJ2-1; 12 positions match TRBD2. The CDR3 is made up of 15 amino acids. V was pared by 5 bases and J by 7 bases, with 6 bases of the junction left unmatched. Germline V gene data show CDR1 as LGHNA and CDR2 as YNFKEQ. CDR3 loop: CASSRLAGEWNEQFF. CDR3 sequence (DNA): TGTGCCAGCAGCAGACTAGCGGGAGAGTGGAATGAGCAGTTCTTC.

The V call is TRBV11-3, the J call TRBJ1-3; D is uncertain. V lost 2 bases and J lost 4, with 3 bases in between. Germline CDR1 SGHNT, CDR2 YENEEA. The CDR3 is 12 amino acids. The CDR3 DNA sequence: TGTGCCAGCAGCTTATCAGGAAACACCATATATTTT. Amino acids: CASSLSGNTIYF. Combining the CDR3 with reference TRBV11-3 and TRBJ1-3 gives the whole variable domain EAGVVQSPRYKIIEKKQPVAFWCNPISGHNTLYWYLQNLGQGPELLIRYENEEAVDDSQLPKDRFSAERLKGVDSTLKIQPAELGDSAVYLCASSLSGNTIYFGEGSWLTVV.

This clone has more than one count but fewer than ten. The rearrangement uses TRBV2 and TRBJ2-3, with D uncertain. This CDR3 is 12 amino acids long. Per germline, CDR1 SNHLY and CDR2 FYNNEI. Trimming left V 8 bases short and J 7 bases short, with 13 bases between. The CDR3 region has the DNA TGTGCCAGCTCCGGGCAGTCCAATACGCAGTATTTT. It specifies CASSGQSNTQYF.

This clone has only a few counts. CDR3 residues: CASVRDGRSYEQYF. CDR3 nucleotides: TGTGCCAGCGTGCGGGACGGACGCTCCTACGAGCAGTACTTC. The gene calls are TRBV2 and TRBJ2-7; weak D call: TRBD2 (6 bases). The CDR3 consists of 14 residues. V was cut by 8 bases and J by 0 bases, with 14 bases left in between. CDR1 is SNHLY, CDR2 FYNNEI, per germline.

This clone turned up a few times. The gene calls are TRBV11-2 and TRBJ2-1; D is undetermined. CDR3 length: 14 residues. Germline V gives CDR1 SGHAT, CDR2 FQNNGV. The V end lost 5 bases, the J end lost 9 bases, and 17 bases lay between the germline ends. CDR3 region: CASSPQSRTGEQFF. CDR3 nucleotides: TGTGCCAGCAGCCCGCAATCCCGGACGGGTGAGCAGTTCTTC.

This clone was seen more than once but under ten times. The same CDR3 is also encoded by other DNA sequences in this sample. The rearrangement joins TRBV7-9 to TRBJ2-7; D remains ambiguous. Trimming cost V 1 base and J 6 bases, with 4 bases left between them. This CDR3 has 11 residues. CDR1 and CDR2 (germline): SEHNR, FQNEAQ (reference sequence). CDR3 nucleotide sequence: TGTGCCAGCAGCTTAGTTTCCGAGCAGTACTTC. Translated: CASSLVSEQYF.

The chain has TRBV7-2 and TRBJ2-7; D is unresolved. The germline V gene encodes CDR1 SGHTA and CDR2 FQGNSA. The CDR3 covers 15 residues. V was shortened by 2 bases and J by 4 bases, with 15 bases between the two germline ends. Here the CDR3 reads CASSLFGLGEYEQYF. As DNA, the CDR3 is TGTGCCAGCAGCTTATTCGGGCTAGGAGAATACGAGCAGTACTTC. Using reference TRBV7-2 and TRBJ2-7 for the parts outside the CDR3, the full variable domain is GAGVSQSPSNKVTEKGKDVELRCDPISGHTALYWYRQSLGQGLEFLIYFQGNSAPDKSGLPSDRFSAERTGGSVSTLTIQRTQQEDSAVYLCASSLFGLGEYEQYFGPGTRLTVT.

This clone was counted a few times. J is TRBJ2-3 and V is TRBV7-2, with unresolved D. V was trimmed by 1 base and J by 0 bases, leaving 5 bases between them. Germline CDR1 SGHTA, CDR2 FQGNSA. CDR3 length equals 14 residues. CDR3 DNA sequence: TGTGCCAGCAGCTTAGGAATCAGCACAGATACGCAGTATTTT. Residues: CASSLGISTDTQYF.

Written as DNA, the CDR3 is TGTGCCAGCAGCGTCAGAGAAGGGCGGGTACCGTTGGAGGGGAACTATGGCTACACCTTC. This sequence encodes CASSVREGRVPLEGNYGYTF. The chain combines TRBV9 with TRBJ1-2, with a possible D match to TRBD1 (5 bases). Germline lookup yields CDR1 SGDLS and CDR2 YYNGEE. V was shortened by 2 bases and J by 2 bases, with 28 bases between the two germline ends. CDR3 length: 20 residues. The full variable domain, in which reference TRBV9 and TRBJ1-2 provide the parts outside the CDR3, is DSGVTQTPKHLITATGQRVTLRCSPRSGDLSVYWYQQSLDQGLQFLIQYYNGEERAKGNILERFSAQQFPDLHSELNLSSLELGDSALYFCASSVREGRVPLEGNYGYTFGSGTRLTVV.

This clone was picked up a small number of times. The V call is TRBV18, the J call TRBJ2-1, with D possibly being TRBD2 (7 bases). Germline V gene lookup returns CDR1 KGHSH and CDR2 LQKENI. Trimming stripped 3 bases from V and 3 bases from J, with 18 bases between. The CDR3 totals 17 residues. In nucleotides, the CDR3 is TGTGCCAGCTCACCCTCCGGGGCGGGGGCGGTCTACAATGAGCAGTTCTTC. Its protein product is CASSPSGAGAVYNEQFF.

This clone was observed a few times. The rearrangement links TRBV7-9 to TRBJ2-7, with 7 bases matching TRBD2. The V gene end was trimmed by 1 base and the J gene end by 3 bases; junction bases not matched to a gene: 6. Germline CDR1 and CDR2: SEHNR and FQNEAQ (reference sequence). This CDR3 has 15 amino acids. CDR3 region: CASSLVSGRDYEQYF. CDR3 bases: TGTGCCAGCAGCTTAGTTAGCGGGCGAGACTACGAGCAGTACTTC.

This clone was seen more than once but under ten times. The chain joins TRBV2 to TRBJ2-6, with a weak D call TRBD2 (6 bases). V lost 9 bases and J lost 0, with 12 bases in between. CDR1 and CDR2 from the germline V gene are SNHLY and FYNNEI. The CDR3 length is 15 residues. CDR3: CARGGPNSGANVLTF. In DNA form, the CDR3 reads TGTGCCAGGGGGGGACCTAACTCTGGGGCCAACGTCCTGACTTTC.

CDR3 in amino acids: CASSPASGSVSEQYF. CDR3 nucleotides: TGTGCCAGCAGCCCGGCTAGCGGGAGCGTCTCCGAGCAGTACTTC. The chain combines TRBV5-4 with TRBJ2-7; 10 bases match TRBD2. Trimming took 4 bases from V and 6 from J; bases not matched to a gene: 10. The CDR3 extends over 15 amino acids. Germline V gene data show CDR1 as SGHNT and CDR2 as YYREEE (reference sequence).

The V gene is TRBV29-1, the J gene TRBJ1-3; D unresolved. The V gene lost 6 bases and the J gene lost 0 bases, with 12 bases spanning the gap. The V gene's germline CDR1 is SQVTM and CDR2 ANQGSEA. The CDR3 runs to 14 residues. The CDR3 sequence is CSVTRPHSGNTIYF. The CDR3 DNA reads as TGCAGCGTGACAAGGCCCCACTCTGGAAACACCATATATTTT. The whole variable domain, remainder taken from reference TRBV29-1 and TRBJ1-3, is SAVISQKPSRDICQRGTSLTIQCQVDSQVTMMFWYRQQPGQSLTLIATANQGSEATYESGFVIDKFPISRPNLTFSTLTVSNMSPEDSSIYLCSVTRPHSGNTIYFGEGSWLTVV.

This chain links TRBV4-3 with TRBJ1-2; 7 bases map to TRBD1. J gave up 6 bases and V 5 bases, and 9 bases lay outside the gene matches. This CDR3 is built from 14 residues. Germline CDR1 reads LGHNA; CDR2 reads YSLEER. The CDR3 here is CASSARQTGDGYTF. Written as DNA, the CDR3 is TGCGCCAGCAGCGCAAGACAAACAGGGGATGGCTACACCTTC.

About this clone itself: Different DNA sequences within this sample yield the same CDR3. The rearrangement joins TRBV5-1 to TRBJ2-1; possibly TRBD1 for D (6 bases). Germline loops: CDR1 SGHRS, CDR2 YFSETQ. This CDR3 has 13 residues. Trimming shortened V by 0 bases and J by 5 bases, and 6 bases separated the two germline ends. This CDR3 is CASSLAGDNEQFF. In nucleotides, the CDR3 is TGCGCCAGCAGCTTGGCAGGGGACAATGAGCAGTTCTTC.

This clone appeared a few times. This chain joins TRBV7-9 and TRBJ2-7, with D possibly being TRBD1 (6 bases). This CDR3 has 16 amino acids. From germline, CDR1 is SEHNR and CDR2 FQNEAQ (reference sequence). V shed 5 bases and J shed 3 bases, with 20 bases lying between them. CDR3 DNA sequence: TGTGCCAGCAGCCCACAAAGATCGGGACAAAGCTACGAGCAGTACTTC. Protein: CASSPQRSGQSYEQYF.

This clone has just a few counts. The rearrangement uses TRBV7-2 and TRBJ2-1; maybe TRBD2 (5 bases). The CDR3 has 13 residues. The V and J ends lost 3 bases and 3 bases respectively, with 6 bases between them. Per germline, CDR1 SGHTA and CDR2 FQGNSA. CDR3 residues: CASSFGLYNEQFF. The CDR3 DNA sequence: TGTGCCAGCAGCTTCGGACTCTACAATGAGCAGTTCTTC.

V usage is TRBV9 and J usage is TRBJ1-3, with D maybe TRBD1 (5 bases). Germline-derived CDR1 and CDR2 are SGDLS and YYNGEE. There are 16 residues in the CDR3. The V gene lost 4 bases and the J gene lost 8 bases, with 22 bases spanning the gap. The CDR3 bases are TGTGCCAGCAGCCTATGGGACGACCGTTCTGTGGACACCATATATTTT. Its protein product is CASSLWDDRSVDTIYF.

This clone was counted a few times. The gene calls are TRBV7-2 and TRBJ1-1, with 9 bases lining up with TRBD1. The CDR3 contains 17 residues. Per the germline V gene, CDR1 is SGHTA and CDR2 is FQGNSA. Losses at the gene ends were 3 bases for V and 5 bases for J; bases not matched to a gene: 13. The DNA of the CDR3 is TGTGCCAGCAGCTTTGCATTTAACAGGGGGCTGAGGACTGAAGCTTTCTTT. Its protein product is CASSFAFNRGLRTEAFF.

The CDR3 DNA sequence: TGCGCCAGCAGCTTGGGGAGGGGAGACGGCTACACCTTC. It codes for CASSLGRGDGYTF. The V and J genes are TRBV5-1 and TRBJ1-2, with D possibly matching TRBD1 (5 bases). Germline CDR1 reads SGHRS; CDR2 reads YFSETQ. V lost 0 bases and J lost 8, with 11 bases in between. The CDR3 runs 13 residues. The variable domain in full, completed from reference TRBV5-1 and TRBJ1-2, reads KAGVTQTPRYLIKTRGQQVTLSCSPISGHRSVSWYQQTPGQGLQFLFEYFSETQRNKGNFPGRFSGRQFSNSRSEMNVSTLELGDSALYLCASSLGRGDGYTFGSGTRLTVV.

CDR3 residues: CASSQVRRGLAYNEQFF. CDR3 DNA sequence: TGCGCCAGCAGCCAAGTTCGGCGAGGACTAGCGTACAATGAGCAGTTCTTC. This sequence joins TRBV4-1 and TRBJ2-1, with 9 bases that match TRBD2. Germline V gene lookup returns CDR1 MGHRA and CDR2 YSYEKL. This CDR3 comprises 17 residues. Unmatched junction bases numbered 8, after V lost 1 base and J lost 4 bases.

Comments on this clone: Within the sample, other DNA sequences also encode this same CDR3. The V and J genes are TRBV5-1 and TRBJ2-5; TRBD2 might be the D (5 bases). Germline V lookup: CDR1 SGHRS, CDR2 YFSETQ. V was cut by 2 bases and J by 3 bases, with 11 bases left in between. CDR3 length: 14 residues. The CDR3 DNA follows: TGCGCCAGCAGCTTAATAACGGGGAAAGAGACCCAGTACTTC. It codes for CASSLITGKETQYF.